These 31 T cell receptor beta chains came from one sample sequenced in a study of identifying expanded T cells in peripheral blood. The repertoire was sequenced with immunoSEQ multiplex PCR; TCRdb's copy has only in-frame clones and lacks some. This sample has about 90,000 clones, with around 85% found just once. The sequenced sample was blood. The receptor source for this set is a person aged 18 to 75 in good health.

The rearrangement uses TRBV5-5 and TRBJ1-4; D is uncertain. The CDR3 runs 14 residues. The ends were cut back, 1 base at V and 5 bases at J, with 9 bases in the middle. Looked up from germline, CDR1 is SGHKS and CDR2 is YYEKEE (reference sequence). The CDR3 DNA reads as TGTGCCAGCAGCTTGTTGATGGAAAATGAAAAACTGTTTTTT. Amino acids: CASSLLMENEKLFF.

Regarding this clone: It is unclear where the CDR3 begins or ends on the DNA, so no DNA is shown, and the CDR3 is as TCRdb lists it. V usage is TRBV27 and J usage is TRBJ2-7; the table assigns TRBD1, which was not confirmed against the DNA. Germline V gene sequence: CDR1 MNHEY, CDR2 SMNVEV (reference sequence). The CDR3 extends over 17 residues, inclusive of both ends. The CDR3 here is CASSFLAGGTSGYEQYF.

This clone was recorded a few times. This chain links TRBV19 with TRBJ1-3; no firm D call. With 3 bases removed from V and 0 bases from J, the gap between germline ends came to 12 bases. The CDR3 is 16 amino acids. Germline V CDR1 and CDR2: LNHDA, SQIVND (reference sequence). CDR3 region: CASSIELADSGNTIYF. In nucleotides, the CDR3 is TGTGCCAGTAGTATTGAATTGGCAGACTCTGGAAACACCATATATTTT. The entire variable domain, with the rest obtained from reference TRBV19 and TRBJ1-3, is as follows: DGGITQSPKYLFRKEGQNVTLSCEQNLNHDAMYWYRQDPGQGLRLIYYSQIVNDFQKGDIAEGYSVSREKKESFPLTVTSAQKNPTAFYLCASSIELADSGNTIYFGEGSWLTVV.

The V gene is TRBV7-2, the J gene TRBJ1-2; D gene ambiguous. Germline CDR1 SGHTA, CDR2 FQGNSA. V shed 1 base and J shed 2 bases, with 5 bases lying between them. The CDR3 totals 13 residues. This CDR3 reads CASSLGRNYGYTF. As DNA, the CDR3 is TGTGCCAGCAGCTTAGGCAGGAACTATGGCTACACCTTC.

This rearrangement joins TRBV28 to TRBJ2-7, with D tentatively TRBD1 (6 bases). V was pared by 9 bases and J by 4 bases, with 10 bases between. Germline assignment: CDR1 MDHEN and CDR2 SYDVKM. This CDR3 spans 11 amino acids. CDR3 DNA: TGTGCCAGTGGACAGAGATACGAGCAGTACTTC. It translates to CASGQRYEQYF.

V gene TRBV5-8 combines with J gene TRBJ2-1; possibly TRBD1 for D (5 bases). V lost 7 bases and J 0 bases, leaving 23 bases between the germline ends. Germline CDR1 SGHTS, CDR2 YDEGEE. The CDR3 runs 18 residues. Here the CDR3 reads CASSDERLTGPSYNEQFF. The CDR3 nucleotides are TGTGCCAGCTCGGACGAAAGACTCACAGGACCCTCCTACAATGAGCAGTTCTTC.

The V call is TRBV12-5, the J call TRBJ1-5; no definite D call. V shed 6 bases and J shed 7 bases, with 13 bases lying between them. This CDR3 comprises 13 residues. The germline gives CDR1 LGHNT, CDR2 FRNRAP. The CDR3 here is CASGSDVGQPQHF. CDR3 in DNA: TGTGCTAGTGGGTCCGACGTAGGACAGCCCCAGCATTTT.

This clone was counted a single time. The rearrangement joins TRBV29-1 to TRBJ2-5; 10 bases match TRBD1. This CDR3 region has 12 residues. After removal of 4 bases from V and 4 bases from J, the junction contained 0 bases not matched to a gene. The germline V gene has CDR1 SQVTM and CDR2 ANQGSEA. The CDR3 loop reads CSVGTGGETQYF. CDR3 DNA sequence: TGCAGCGTTGGGACAGGGGGAGAGACCCAGTACTTC.

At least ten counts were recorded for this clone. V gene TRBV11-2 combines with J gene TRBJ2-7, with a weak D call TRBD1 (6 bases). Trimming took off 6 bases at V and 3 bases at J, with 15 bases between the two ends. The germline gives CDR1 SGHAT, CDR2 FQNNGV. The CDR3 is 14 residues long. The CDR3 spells CASRHRDQSYEQYF. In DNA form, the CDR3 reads TGTGCCAGCAGACACAGGGACCAAAGCTACGAGCAGTACTTC. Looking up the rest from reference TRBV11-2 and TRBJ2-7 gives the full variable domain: EAGVAQSPRYKIIEKRQSVAFWCNPISGHATLYWYQQILGQGPKLLIQFQNNGVVDDSQLPKDRFSAERLKGVDSTLKIQPAKLEDSAVYLCASRHRDQSYEQYFGPGTRLTVT.

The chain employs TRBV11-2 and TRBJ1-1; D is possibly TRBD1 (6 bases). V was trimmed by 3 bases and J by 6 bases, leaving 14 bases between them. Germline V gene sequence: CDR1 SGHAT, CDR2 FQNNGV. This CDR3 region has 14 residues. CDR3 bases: TGTGCCAGCAGCTTTGCCCTAAGGGGGGCTGAAGCTTTCTTT. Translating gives CASSFALRGAEAFF.

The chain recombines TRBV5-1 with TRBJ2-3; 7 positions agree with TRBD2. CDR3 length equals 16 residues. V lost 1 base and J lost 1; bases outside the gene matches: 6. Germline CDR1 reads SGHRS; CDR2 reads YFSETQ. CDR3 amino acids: CASSLTPSGGTDTQYF. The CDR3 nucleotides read TGCGCCAGCAGCTTGACGCCGAGCGGGGGCACAGATACGCAGTATTTT. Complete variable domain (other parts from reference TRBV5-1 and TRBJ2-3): KAGVTQTPRYLIKTRGQQVTLSCSPISGHRSVSWYQQTPGQGLQFLFEYFSETQRNKGNFPGRFSGRQFSNSRSEMNVSTLELGDSALYLCASSLTPSGGTDTQYFGPGTRLTVL.

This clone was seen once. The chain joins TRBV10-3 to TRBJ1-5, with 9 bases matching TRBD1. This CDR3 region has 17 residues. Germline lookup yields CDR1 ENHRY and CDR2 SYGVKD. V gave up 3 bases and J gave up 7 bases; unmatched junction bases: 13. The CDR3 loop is CAISDPGQGREGQPQHF. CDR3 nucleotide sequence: TGTGCCATCAGTGACCCGGGACAGGGTCGGGAGGGGCAGCCCCAGCATTTT.

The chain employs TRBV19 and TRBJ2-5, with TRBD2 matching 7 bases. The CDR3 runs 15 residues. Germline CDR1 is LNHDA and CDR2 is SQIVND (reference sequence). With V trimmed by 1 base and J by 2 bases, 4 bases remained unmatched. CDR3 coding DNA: TGTGCCAGTAGTATAGGGGCTAGCGGACAAGAGACCCAGTACTTC. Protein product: CASSIGASGQETQYF.

The CDR3 is CASAHSSYNSPLHF. CDR3 in DNA: TGTGCCAGTGCCCACAGCTCCTATAATTCACCCCTCCACTTT. The chain employs TRBV19 and TRBJ1-6; D gene unclear. The germline CDR1 and CDR2 sequences are LNHDA and SQIVND (reference sequence). V lost 8 bases, J lost 0 bases, and 8 bases lay in between. The CDR3 is 14 residues long.

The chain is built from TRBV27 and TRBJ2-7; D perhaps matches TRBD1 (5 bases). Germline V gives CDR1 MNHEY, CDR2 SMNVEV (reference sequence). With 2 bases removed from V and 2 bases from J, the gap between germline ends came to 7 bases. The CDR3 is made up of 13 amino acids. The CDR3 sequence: CASSLQGTYEQYF. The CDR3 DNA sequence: TGTGCCAGCAGTTTACAGGGTACCTACGAGCAGTACTTC.

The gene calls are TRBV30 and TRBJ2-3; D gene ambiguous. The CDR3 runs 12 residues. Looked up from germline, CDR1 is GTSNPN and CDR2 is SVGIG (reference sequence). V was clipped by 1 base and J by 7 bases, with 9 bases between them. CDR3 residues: CAWSEFGYTQYF. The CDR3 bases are TGTGCCTGGAGTGAATTTGGATATACGCAGTATTTT.

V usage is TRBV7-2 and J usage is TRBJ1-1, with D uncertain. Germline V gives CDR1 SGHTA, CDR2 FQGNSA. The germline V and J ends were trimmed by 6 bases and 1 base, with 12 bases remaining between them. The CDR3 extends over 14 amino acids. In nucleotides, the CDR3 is TGTGCCAGCAGTATACACTCTTCGAACACTGAAGCTTTCTTT. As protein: CASSIHSSNTEAFF.

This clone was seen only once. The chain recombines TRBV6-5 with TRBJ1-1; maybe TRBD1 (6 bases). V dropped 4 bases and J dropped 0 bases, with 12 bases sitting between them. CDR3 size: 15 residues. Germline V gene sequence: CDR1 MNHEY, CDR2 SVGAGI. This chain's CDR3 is CASSLTGRMNTEAFF. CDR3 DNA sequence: TGTGCCAGCAGTTTGACAGGACGCATGAACACTGAAGCTTTCTTT.

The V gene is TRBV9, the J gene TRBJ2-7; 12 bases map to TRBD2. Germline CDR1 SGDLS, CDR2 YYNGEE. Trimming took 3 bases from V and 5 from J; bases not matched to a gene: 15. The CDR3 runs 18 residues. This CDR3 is CASSANGSPGLAGHEQYF. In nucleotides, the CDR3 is TGTGCCAGCAGCGCAAATGGTTCACCTGGACTAGCGGGGCACGAGCAGTACTTC.

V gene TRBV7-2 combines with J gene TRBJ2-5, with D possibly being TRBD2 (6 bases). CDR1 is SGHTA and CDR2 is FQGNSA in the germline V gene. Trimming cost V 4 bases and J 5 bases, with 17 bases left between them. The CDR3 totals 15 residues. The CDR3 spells CASSSSGLLEETQYF. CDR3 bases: TGTGCCAGCAGCTCATCGGGACTGTTAGAGGAGACCCAGTACTTC.

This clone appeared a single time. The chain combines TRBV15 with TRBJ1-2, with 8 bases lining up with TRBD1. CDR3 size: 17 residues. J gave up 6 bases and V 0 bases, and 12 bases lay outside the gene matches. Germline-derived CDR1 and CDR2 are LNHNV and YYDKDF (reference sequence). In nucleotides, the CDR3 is TGTGCCACCAGCAGAGACCCGTTCGGACAGGGAAGGAATGGCTACACCTTC. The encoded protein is CATSRDPFGQGRNGYTF.

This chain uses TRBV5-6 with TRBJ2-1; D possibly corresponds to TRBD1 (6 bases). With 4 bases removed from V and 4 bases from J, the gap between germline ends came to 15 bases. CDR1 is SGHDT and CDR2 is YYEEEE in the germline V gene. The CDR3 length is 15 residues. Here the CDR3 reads CASSIGTLIYNEQFF. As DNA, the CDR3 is TGTGCCAGCAGCATCGGGACACTAATATACAATGAGCAGTTCTTC.

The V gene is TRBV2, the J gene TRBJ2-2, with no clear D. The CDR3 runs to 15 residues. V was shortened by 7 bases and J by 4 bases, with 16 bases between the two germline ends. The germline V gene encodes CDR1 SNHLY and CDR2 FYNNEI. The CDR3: CASTTIGGSTGELFF. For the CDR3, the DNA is TGTGCCAGCACTACTATAGGCGGAAGCACCGGGGAGCTGTTTTTT. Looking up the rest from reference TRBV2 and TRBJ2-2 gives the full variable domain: EPEVTQTPSHQVTQMGQEVILRCVPISNHLYFYWYRQILGQKVEFLVSFYNNEISEKSEIFDDQFSVERPDGSNFTLKIRSTKLEDSAMYFCASTTIGGSTGELFFGEGSRLTVL.

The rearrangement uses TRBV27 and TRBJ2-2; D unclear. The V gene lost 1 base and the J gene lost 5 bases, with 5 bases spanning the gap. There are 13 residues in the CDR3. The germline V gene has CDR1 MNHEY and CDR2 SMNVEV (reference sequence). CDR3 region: CASSLWGTGELFF. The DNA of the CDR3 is TGTGCCAGCAGTTTATGGGGAACCGGGGAGCTGTTTTTT.

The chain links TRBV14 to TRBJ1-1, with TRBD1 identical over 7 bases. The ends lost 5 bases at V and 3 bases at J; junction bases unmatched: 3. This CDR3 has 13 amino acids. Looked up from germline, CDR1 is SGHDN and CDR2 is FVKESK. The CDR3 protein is CASSITGDTEAFF. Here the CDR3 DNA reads TGTGCCAGCAGCATCACAGGGGACACTGAAGCTTTCTTT.

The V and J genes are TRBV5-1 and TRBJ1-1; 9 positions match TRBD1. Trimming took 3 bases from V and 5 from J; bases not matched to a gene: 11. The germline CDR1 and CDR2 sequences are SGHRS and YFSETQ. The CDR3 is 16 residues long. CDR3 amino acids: CASSSLLTGGGTEAFF. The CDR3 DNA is TGCGCCAGCAGCTCCTTACTGACAGGGGGTGGAACTGAAGCTTTCTTT.

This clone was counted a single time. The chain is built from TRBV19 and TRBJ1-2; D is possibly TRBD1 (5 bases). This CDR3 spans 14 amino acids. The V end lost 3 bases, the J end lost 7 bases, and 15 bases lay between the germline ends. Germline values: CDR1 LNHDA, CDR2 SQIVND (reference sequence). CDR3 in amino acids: CASSMGRDRGGYTF. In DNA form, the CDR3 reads TGTGCCAGTAGTATGGGCAGGGACCGGGGTGGCTACACCTTC.

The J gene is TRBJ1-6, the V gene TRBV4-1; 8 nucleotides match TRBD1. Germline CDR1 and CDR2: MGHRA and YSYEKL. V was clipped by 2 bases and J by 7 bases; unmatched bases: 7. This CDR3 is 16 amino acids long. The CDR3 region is CASSQTDRGYNSPLHF. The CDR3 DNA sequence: TGCGCCAGCAGCCAAACCGACAGGGGTTACAATTCACCCCTCCACTTT.

The CDR3 nucleotides read TGTGCCAGCTCCCATAAAGAGGCTGGGATGAACACTGAAGCTTTCTTT. Encoded protein: CASSHKEAGMNTEAFF. The V gene is TRBV18, the J gene TRBJ1-1; D gene ambiguous. CDR1 KGHSH and CDR2 LQKENI come from the germline V gene. V lost 6 bases and J lost 0, with 17 bases in between. The CDR3 length is 16 residues.

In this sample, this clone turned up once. CDR3 region: CASSYLGTGRYEQYF. The CDR3 bases are TGTGCCAGCAGTTACCTCGGGACAGGGCGGTACGAGCAGTACTTC. The rearrangement links TRBV6-6 to TRBJ2-7; 9 nucleotides align to TRBD1. V trimming: 2 bases; J trimming: 4 bases; junction bases outside the gene matches: 6. CDR3 length: 15 amino acids. CDR1 is MNHNY, CDR2 SVGAGI, per germline (reference sequence).

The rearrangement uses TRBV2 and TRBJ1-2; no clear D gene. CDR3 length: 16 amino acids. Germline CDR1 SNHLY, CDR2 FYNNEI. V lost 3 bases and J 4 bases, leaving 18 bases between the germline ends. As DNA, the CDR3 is TGTGCCAGCAGTGAGGGTGCTTCGGTCGTGGGCTATGGCTACACCTTC. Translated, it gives CASSEGASVVGYGYTF. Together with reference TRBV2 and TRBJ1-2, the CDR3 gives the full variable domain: EPEVTQTPSHQVTQMGQEVILRCVPISNHLYFYWYRQILGQKVEFLVSFYNNEISEKSEIFDDQFSVERPDGSNFTLKIRSTKLEDSAMYFCASSEGASVVGYGYTFGSGTRLTVV.